This TCR beta chain was sequenced in a study of cytomegalovirus exposure and HLA in healthy donors. Study conclusions and caveats: In a later analysis, TCR association rates varied by HLA locus: DRB1 most, HLA-C fewest.

V gave up 4 bases and J gave up 3 bases, with 4 bases separating them. Germline V gene lookup returns CDR1 SNHLY and CDR2 FYNNEI. The CDR3 is made up of 11 amino acids. For this clone: Antigen specificity is unknown.

The PCR employed 60 Vbeta primers together with 13 Jbeta primers. Sequencing used immunoSEQ multiplex PCR; TCRdb keeps in-frame clones, though not all of them. The table has 150,000 to 200,000 clones, around 80% seen once. The V and J genes are TRBV2 and TRBJ2-7; no firm D call. The sequence derives from a girl aged 5-17 years in good health and CMV-seropositive. The specimen sequenced was PBMCs. CDR3 protein: CASSVLYEQYF. The CDR3 nucleotides read TGTGCCAGCAGTGTACTCTACGAGCAGTACTTC.